This TCR beta chain was identified in a study of T cell changes during pregnancy in multiple sclerosis. V dropped 2 bases and J dropped 7 bases, with 9 bases sitting between them. Germline CDR1 is MNHNY and CDR2 is SVGAGI (reference sequence). The CDR3 extends over 13 amino acids. Profiled with immunoSEQ multiplex PCR; TCRdb holds only in-frame clones, not every one. In the table there are some 94,000 clones, roughly 90% of which are singletons. The chain is built from TRBV6-6 and TRBJ2-1, with D possibly being TRBD1 (6 bases). The sequencing here drew on peripheral blood, taken in the first trimester of pregnancy. The source is a female donor with multiple sclerosis, enrolled in a pregnancy study. CDR3 coding DNA: TGTGCCAGCAGTTACCAGGGGCATAATGAGCAGTTCTTC. Translation gives CASSYQGHNEQFF.